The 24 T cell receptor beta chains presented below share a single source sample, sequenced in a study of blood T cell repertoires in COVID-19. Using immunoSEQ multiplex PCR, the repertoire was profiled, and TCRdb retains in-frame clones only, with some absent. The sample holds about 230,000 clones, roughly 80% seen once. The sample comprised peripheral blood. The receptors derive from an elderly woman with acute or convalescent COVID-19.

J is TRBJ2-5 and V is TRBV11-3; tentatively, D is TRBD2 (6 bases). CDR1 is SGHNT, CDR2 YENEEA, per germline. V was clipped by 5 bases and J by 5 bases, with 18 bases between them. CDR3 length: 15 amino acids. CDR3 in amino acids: CASSTRDSREETQYF. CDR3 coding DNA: TGTGCCAGCAGCACCCGGGACTCTCGGGAGGAGACCCAGTACTTC.

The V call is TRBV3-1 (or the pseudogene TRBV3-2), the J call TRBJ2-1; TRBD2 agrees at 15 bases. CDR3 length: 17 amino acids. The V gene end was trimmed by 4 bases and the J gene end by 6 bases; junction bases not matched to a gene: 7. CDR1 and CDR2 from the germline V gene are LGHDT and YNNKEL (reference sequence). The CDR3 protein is CASSPGLAGGPINEQFF. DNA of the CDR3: TGTGCCAGCAGCCCGGGACTAGCGGGGGGCCCCATCAATGAGCAGTTCTTC.

CDR3 coding DNA: TGTGCCAGCAGCTTGGGTCCCGGGACCTACAATGAGCAGTTCTTC. Its translation is CASSLGPGTYNEQFF. The chain has TRBV7-3 and TRBJ2-1; D might be TRBD2 (5 bases). CDR1 and CDR2 (germline): SGHTA, FQGTGA. This CDR3 has 15 residues. V lost 3 bases and J lost 2, with 11 bases in between.

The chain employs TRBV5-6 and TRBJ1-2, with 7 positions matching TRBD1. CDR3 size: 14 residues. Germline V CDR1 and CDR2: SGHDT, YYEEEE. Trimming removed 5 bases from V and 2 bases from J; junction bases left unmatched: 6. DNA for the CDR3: TGTGCCAGCAGATCCCCCAGGGGGAACTATGGCTACACCTTC. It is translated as CASRSPRGNYGYTF.

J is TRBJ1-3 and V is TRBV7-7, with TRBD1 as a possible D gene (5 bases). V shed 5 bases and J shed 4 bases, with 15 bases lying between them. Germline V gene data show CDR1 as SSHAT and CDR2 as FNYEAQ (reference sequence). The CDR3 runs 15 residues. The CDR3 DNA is TGTGCCAGCAGCCTTACATCAGGGCCAGGAAACACCATATATTTT. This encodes CASSLTSGPGNTIYF.

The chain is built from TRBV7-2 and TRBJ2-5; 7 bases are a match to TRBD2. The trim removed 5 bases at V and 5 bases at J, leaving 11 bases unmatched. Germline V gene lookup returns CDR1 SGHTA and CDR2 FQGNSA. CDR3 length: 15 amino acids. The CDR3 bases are TGTGCCAGCAGCGCCCGCCGCGGGAGCGGTGAGACCCAGTACTTC. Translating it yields CASSARRGSGETQYF.

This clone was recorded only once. CDR3 nucleotide sequence: TGTGCCAGCAGGGTAACAGGGGGCACAGATACGCAGTATTTT. Translation: CASRVTGGTDTQYF. The V gene is TRBV2, the J gene TRBJ2-3; TRBD1 agrees at 7 bases. Germline lookup yields CDR1 SNHLY and CDR2 FYNNEI. CDR3 length: 14 residues. The junction had 4 bases not matched to a gene; V was cut back by 6 bases and J by 1 base.

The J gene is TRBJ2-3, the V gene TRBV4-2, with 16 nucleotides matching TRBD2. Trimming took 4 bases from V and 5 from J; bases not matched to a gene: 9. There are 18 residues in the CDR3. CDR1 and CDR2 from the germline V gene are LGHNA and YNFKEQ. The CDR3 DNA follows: TGTGCCAGCAGCCGAGGGACTAGCGGGGGGGCCGGGGTAGATACGCAGTATTTT. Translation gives CASSRGTSGGAGVDTQYF.

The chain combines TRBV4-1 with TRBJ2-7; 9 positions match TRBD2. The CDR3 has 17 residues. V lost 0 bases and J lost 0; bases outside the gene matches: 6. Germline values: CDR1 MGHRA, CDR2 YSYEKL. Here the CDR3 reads CASSQEGGGAISYEQYF. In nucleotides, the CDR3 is TGCGCCAGCAGCCAAGAGGGCGGGGGGGCCATCTCCTACGAGCAGTACTTC.

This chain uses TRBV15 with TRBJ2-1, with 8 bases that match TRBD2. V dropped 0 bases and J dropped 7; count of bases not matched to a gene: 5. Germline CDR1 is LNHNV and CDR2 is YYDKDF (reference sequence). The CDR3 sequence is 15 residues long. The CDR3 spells CATSRDPGGRNEQFF. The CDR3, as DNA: TGTGCCACCAGCAGAGACCCGGGGGGGAGGAATGAGCAGTTCTTC.

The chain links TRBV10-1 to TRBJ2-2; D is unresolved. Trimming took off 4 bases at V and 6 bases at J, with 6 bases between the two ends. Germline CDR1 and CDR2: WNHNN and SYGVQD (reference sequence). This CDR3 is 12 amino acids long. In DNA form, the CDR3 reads TGCGCCAGCAGTGTCGGAGCCGGGGAGCTGTTTTTT. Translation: CASSVGAGELFF.

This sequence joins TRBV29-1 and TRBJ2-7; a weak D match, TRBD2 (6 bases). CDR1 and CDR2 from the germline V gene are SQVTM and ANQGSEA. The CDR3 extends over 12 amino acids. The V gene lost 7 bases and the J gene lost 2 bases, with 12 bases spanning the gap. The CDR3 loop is CSARGTTYEQYF. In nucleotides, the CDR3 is TGCAGCGCCCGGGGGACGACCTACGAGCAGTACTTC.

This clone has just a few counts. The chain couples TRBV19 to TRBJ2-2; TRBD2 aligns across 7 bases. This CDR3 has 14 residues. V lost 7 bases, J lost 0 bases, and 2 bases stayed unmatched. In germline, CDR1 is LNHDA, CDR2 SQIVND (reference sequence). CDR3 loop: CASKTSSNTGELFF. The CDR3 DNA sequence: TGTGCCAGTAAGACTAGCTCGAACACCGGGGAGCTGTTTTTT.

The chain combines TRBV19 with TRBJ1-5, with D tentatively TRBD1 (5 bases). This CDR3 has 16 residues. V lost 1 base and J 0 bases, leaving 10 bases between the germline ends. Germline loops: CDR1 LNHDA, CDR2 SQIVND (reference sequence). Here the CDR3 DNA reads TGTGCCAGTAGTATAGGACAGCTATATAGCAATCAGCCCCAGCATTTT. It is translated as CASSIGQLYSNQPQHF.

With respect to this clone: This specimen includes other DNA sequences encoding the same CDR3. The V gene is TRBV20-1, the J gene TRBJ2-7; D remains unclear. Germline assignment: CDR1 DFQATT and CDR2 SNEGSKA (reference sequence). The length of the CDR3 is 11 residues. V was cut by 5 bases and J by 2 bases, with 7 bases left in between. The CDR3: CSARDAYEQYF. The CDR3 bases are TGCAGTGCTCGCGATGCCTACGAGCAGTACTTC.

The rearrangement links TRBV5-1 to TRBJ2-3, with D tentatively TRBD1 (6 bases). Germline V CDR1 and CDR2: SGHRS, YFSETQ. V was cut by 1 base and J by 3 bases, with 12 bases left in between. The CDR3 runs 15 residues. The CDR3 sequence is CASSLQGIGTDTQYF. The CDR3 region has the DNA TGCGCCAGCAGCTTGCAGGGGATCGGTACAGATACGCAGTATTTT.

CDR3 nucleotides: TGTGCCAGCAGCGTAGCACTAGTTGGCACAGATACGCAGTATTTT. Translated: CASSVALVGTDTQYF. The rearrangement links TRBV9 to TRBJ2-3, with D tentatively TRBD2 (5 bases). The CDR3 runs 15 residues. V shed 0 bases and J shed 1 base, with 9 bases lying between them. Looked up from germline, CDR1 is SGDLS and CDR2 is YYNGEE.

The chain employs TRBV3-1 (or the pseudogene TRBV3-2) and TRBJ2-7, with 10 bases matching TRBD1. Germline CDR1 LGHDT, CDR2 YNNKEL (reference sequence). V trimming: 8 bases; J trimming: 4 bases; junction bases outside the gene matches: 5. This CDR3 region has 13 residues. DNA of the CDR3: TGTGCCAGCGCCCGACAGGGGGCTTACGAGCAGTACTTC. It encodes CASARQGAYEQYF.

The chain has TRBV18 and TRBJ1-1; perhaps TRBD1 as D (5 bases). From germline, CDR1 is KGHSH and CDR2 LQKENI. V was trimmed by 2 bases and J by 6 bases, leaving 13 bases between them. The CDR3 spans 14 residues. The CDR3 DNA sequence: TGTGCCAGCTCACCAGGGGGGAGGGGAGCTGAAGCTTTCTTT. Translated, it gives CASSPGGRGAEAFF.

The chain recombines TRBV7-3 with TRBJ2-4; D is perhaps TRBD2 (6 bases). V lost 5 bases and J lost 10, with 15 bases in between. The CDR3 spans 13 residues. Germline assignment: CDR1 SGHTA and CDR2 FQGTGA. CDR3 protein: CASSPMKGGIQYF. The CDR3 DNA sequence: TGTGCCAGCAGCCCCATGAAGGGAGGTATTCAGTACTTC.

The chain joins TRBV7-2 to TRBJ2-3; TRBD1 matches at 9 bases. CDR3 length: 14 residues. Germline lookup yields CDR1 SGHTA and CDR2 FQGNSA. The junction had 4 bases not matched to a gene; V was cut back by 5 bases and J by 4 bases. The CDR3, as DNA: TGTGCCAGCAGCAACCGACAGGGGGCAGATACGCAGTATTTT. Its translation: CASSNRQGADTQYF.

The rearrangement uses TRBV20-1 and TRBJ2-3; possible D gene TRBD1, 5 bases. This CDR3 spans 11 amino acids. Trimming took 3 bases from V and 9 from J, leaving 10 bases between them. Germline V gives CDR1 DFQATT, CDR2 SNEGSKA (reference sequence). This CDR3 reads CSARRQGTQYF. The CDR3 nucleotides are TGCAGTGCTAGGCGGCAGGGAACGCAGTATTTT.

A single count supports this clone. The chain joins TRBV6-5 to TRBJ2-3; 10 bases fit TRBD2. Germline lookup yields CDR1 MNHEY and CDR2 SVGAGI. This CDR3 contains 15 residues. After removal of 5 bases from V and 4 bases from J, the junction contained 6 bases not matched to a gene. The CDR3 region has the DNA TGTGCCAGCAGTCTCCAGCGGGAGGGCGCAGATACGCAGTATTTT. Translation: CASSLQREGADTQYF.

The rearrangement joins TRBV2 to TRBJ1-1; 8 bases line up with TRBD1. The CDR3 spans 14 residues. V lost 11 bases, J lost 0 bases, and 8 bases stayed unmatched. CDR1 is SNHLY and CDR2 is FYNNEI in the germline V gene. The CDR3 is CADRLQGVNTEAFF. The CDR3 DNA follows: TGTGCCGACCGCTTACAGGGGGTGAACACTGAAGCTTTCTTT.